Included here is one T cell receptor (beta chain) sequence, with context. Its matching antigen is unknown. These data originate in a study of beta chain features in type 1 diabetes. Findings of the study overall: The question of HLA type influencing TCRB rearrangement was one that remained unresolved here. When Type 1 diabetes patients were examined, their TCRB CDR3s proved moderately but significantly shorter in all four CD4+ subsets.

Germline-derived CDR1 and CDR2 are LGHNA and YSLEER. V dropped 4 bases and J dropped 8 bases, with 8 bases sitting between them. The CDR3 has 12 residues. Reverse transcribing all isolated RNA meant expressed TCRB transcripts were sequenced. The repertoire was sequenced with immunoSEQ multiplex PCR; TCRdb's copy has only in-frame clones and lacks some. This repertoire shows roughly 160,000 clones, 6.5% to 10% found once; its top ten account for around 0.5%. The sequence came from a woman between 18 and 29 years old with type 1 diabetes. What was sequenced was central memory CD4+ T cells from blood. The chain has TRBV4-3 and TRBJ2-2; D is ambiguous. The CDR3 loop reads CASSLLSGELFF. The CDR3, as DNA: TGCGCCAGCAGCCTACTGTCGGGGGAGCTGTTTTTT.